The 14 T cell receptor beta chains below were found in one sample sequenced in a study of TIL therapy for anti-PD-1-resistant metastatic lung cancer. Sequencing used immunoSEQ v3. TCRdb's copy holds only in-frame clones and misses some; the assay was immunoSEQ multiplex PCR. The data show 25,000 to 40,000 clones, 74% seen once. The time point denotes: pre-treatment sample, taken before nivolumab and TIL therapy. Sequenced here: blood, sampled at baseline. These receptors originate from a woman aged 30-79 years with non-small cell lung cancer.

The chain carries TRBV5-4 and TRBJ2-4; tentative D call: TRBD1 (5 bases). The germline V gene encodes CDR1 SGHNT and CDR2 YYREEE (reference sequence). Trimming removed 0 bases from V and 2 bases from J, with 9 bases in between. The CDR3 length is 15 residues. CDR3 nucleotides: TGTGCCAGCAGCTTGGGCAGGGATTCCAAAAACATTCAGTACTTC. Its translation: CASSLGRDSKNIQYF.

The chain recombines TRBV29-1 with TRBJ2-2; D is unresolved. V was trimmed by 3 bases and J by 4 bases, leaving 9 bases between them. Germline V gene lookup returns CDR1 SQVTM and CDR2 ANQGSEA. This CDR3 spans 13 amino acids. This CDR3 reads CSVDPLGTGELFF. In DNA, the CDR3 is TGCAGCGTTGACCCCTTAGGCACCGGGGAGCTGTTTTTT.

This clone was seen a single time. The rearrangement uses TRBV7-2 and TRBJ2-5; the D is unclear. This CDR3 is 11 amino acids long. Germline V gene sequence: CDR1 SGHTA, CDR2 FQGNSA. Trimming took off 3 bases at V and 1 base at J, with 0 bases between the two ends. The CDR3 region has the DNA TGTGCCAGCAGCTTCCAAGAGACCCAGTACTTC. Protein: CASSFQETQYF.

V is TRBV19 and J is TRBJ1-5, with no clear D. The CDR3 loop spans 15 amino acids. Trimming took off 7 bases at V and 4 bases at J, with 17 bases between the two ends. CDR1 LNHDA and CDR2 SQIVND come from the germline V gene (reference sequence). DNA of the CDR3: TGTGCCAGTAAGGACCAGGCGGGCGGGAATCAGCCCCAGCATTTT. Its translation: CASKDQAGGNQPQHF.

The gene calls are TRBV10-1 and TRBJ2-2; tentatively, D is TRBD2 (6 bases). This CDR3 comprises 15 residues. V was clipped by 6 bases and J by 0 bases, with 11 bases between them. In germline, CDR1 is WNHNN, CDR2 SYGVQD (reference sequence). The CDR3 nucleotides are TGCGCCAGCAGAGGTGGAGGGTCGAACACCGGGGAGCTGTTTTTT. Translated, it gives CASRGGGSNTGELFF.

The J gene is TRBJ1-1, the V gene TRBV2; 8 bases map to TRBD1. V was pared by 6 bases and J by 0 bases, with 3 bases of the junction left unmatched. The CDR3 spans 14 residues. Germline loops: CDR1 SNHLY, CDR2 FYNNEI. The CDR3 DNA sequence: TGTGCCAGCAGCGTACAGGGGGTGAACACTGAAGCTTTCTTT. Translating gives CASSVQGVNTEAFF. The variable domain in full, with the rest retrieved from reference TRBV2 and TRBJ1-1, is EPEVTQTPSHQVTQMGQEVILRCVPISNHLYFYWYRQILGQKVEFLVSFYNNEISEKSEIFDDQFSVERPDGSNFTLKIRSTKLEDSAMYFCASSVQGVNTEAFFGQGTRLTVV.

The genes are TRBV14 and TRBJ1-1; D unresolved. The CDR3 runs 15 residues. V was cut by 0 bases and J by 6 bases, with 14 bases left in between. CDR1 is SGHDN, CDR2 FVKESK, per germline. The CDR3 protein is CASSQERLQTAEAFF. DNA for the CDR3: TGTGCCAGCAGCCAAGAGAGGTTGCAGACGGCTGAAGCTTTCTTT. The variable domain in full, with the rest retrieved from reference TRBV14 and TRBJ1-1, is EAGVTQFPSHSVIEKGQTVTLRCDPISGHDNLYWYRRVMGKEIKFLLHFVKESKQDESGMPNNRFLAERTGGTYSTLKVQPAELEDSGVYFCASSQERLQTAEAFFGQGTRLTVV.

The chain joins TRBV15 to TRBJ1-1, with D hard to call. V gave up 9 bases and J gave up 2 bases, with 13 bases separating them. In germline, CDR1 is LNHNV, CDR2 YYDKDF (reference sequence). The CDR3 loop spans 13 amino acids. This chain's CDR3 is CATAVGPNTEAFF. In DNA form, the CDR3 reads TGTGCCACGGCCGTGGGTCCAAACACTGAAGCTTTCTTT.

This clone has more than one count but fewer than ten. The chain is built from TRBV19 and TRBJ2-7; 10 bases map to TRBD2. The CDR3 contains 17 residues. Germline V gene lookup returns CDR1 LNHDA and CDR2 SQIVND (reference sequence). Trimming took 5 bases from V and 3 from J; bases not matched to a gene: 13. CDR3 amino acids: CASSPPLGSGRVYEQYF. Here the CDR3 DNA reads TGTGCCAGTAGTCCTCCCCTGGGAAGCGGGAGGGTCTACGAGCAGTACTTC.

This clone was counted a single time. The chain carries TRBV11-2 and TRBJ1-2; TRBD1 might be the D (5 bases). The germline V and J ends were trimmed by 0 bases and 6 bases, with 5 bases remaining between them. The germline gives CDR1 SGHAT, CDR2 FQNNGV. CDR3 length: 12 residues. CDR3 residues: CASSLEGDGYTF. The CDR3, as DNA: TGTGCCAGCAGCTTAGAGGGGGATGGCTACACCTTC.

V and J are TRBV30 and TRBJ2-3, with D hard to call. The CDR3 spans 11 residues. Germline-derived CDR1 and CDR2 are GTSNPN and SVGIG (reference sequence). The V and J ends lost 2 bases and 3 bases respectively, with 3 bases between them. The CDR3 DNA follows: TGTGCCTGGAGTAAGACAGATACGCAGTATTTT. It codes for CAWSKTDTQYF.

The chain links TRBV5-1 to TRBJ1-4, with D possibly TRBD1 on 6 matching bases. V shed 4 bases and J shed 1 base, with 17 bases lying between them. CDR3 length equals 17 residues. Germline CDR1 reads SGHRS; CDR2 reads YFSETQ. This chain's CDR3 is CASSRGPRGRTNEKLFF. The CDR3 DNA is TGCGCCAGCAGCCGGGGACCCCGGGGGCGAACTAATGAAAAACTGTTTTTT.

This sequence joins TRBV27 and TRBJ1-2; TRBD1 agrees at 7 bases. Looked up from germline, CDR1 is MNHEY and CDR2 is SMNVEV (reference sequence). With V trimmed by 6 bases and J by 6 bases, 22 bases remained unmatched. The CDR3 is 18 residues long. The CDR3 protein is CASRTDRRERNAMDGYTF. The CDR3 DNA reads as TGTGCCAGCAGGACGGACAGGAGGGAACGGAACGCTATGGATGGCTACACCTTC.

The V and J genes are TRBV29-1 and TRBJ2-2, with D hard to call. Per germline, CDR1 SQVTM and CDR2 ANQGSEA. Trimming took 3 bases from V and 2 from J, leaving 7 bases between them. This CDR3 region has 13 residues. The CDR3 region has the DNA TGCAGCGTTGATGGGGTCAACACCGGGGAGCTGTTTTTT. Protein product: CSVDGVNTGELFF.